The rows below give T cell receptor beta chains drawn from one sample of a study of cytomegalovirus exposure and HLA in healthy donors. Sequencing was performed with immunoSEQ multiplex PCR; in TCRdb, only in-frame clones are kept and a portion is missing. The data show more than 110,000 clones, 79% seen once. The sequenced sample consisted of PBMCs. The source is a female donor in good health and CMV-seronegative. CDR3s leave out the opening cysteine and the closing phenylalanine or tryptophan. Each record gives: CDR3 protein, V gene.

ASSEFGQYSYEQY,TRBV2
ASSLASAGGPETQY,TRBV5-4
ASSSASRQGLNTGELF,TRBV5-6
ASSLGGGDYEQY,TRBV5-4
ASRTSGTDTQY,TRBV6-1
ASLFNYGYT,TRBV9
ASRGLEQF,TRBV10-2
AIRSDSSSGNTIY,TRBV10-3
ASSSRGGGTSYEQY,TRBV7-8
ASSPAGTRISYEQY,TRBV7-9
ASSFRGHGYT,TRBV5-8
ATSARQGVGAEAL,TRBV15
AWSVQLAGGPGAGELF,TRBV30
ASSQGLYNEQF,TRBV11-2
ASSGTSGGKDTQY,TRBV6-5
ASTPRTGSGEQF,TRBV7-9
ASSRDFHNEQF,TRBV6-5
ASSVDPSGYVDEQY,TRBV9
ASTNRRSYEQY,TRBV2
ASSGRGRSWDTIY,TRBV9
AIRGQGNPGNTIY,TRBV10-3
ASSPAGTYEQY,TRBV6-5
ASSVRDYYEQY,TRBV11-2
ASRTSGTDTQY,TRBV19
ASSGGTLTSTDTQY,TRBV7-2
ASPRGYGYT,TRBV30
ASSQGGTSGTYEQY,TRBV28
ATSRAGVRDEQY,TRBV15
AWNSGGTDTQY,TRBV30